This T cell receptor beta chain was obtained from a study of shared T cell receptors in the human thymus. Only in-frame clones appear in the TCRdb table, and some are missing; sequencing was by immunoSEQ multiplex PCR. The sample consists of under 850,000 clones, 88% of them appearing once. Germline assignment: CDR1 GTSNPN and CDR2 SVGIG (reference sequence). The length of the CDR3 is 18 residues. V lost 0 bases and J 8 bases, leaving 26 bases between the germline ends. These same data were also listed under a study on human thymus T cells. From that second work: Thymic resections from corrective heart surgery supplied the tissue. Biased V and J segment usage appeared in thymus and peripheral blood.

This chain links TRBV30 with TRBJ2-1, with D perhaps matching TRBD1 (6 bases). The sequencing sample was made of thymocytes. This receptor was obtained from a boy under two years old with a congenital heart defect. For the CDR3, the DNA is TGTGCCTGGAGTGTACAGGGTGGCAGGGGACATGGGGTCGATGAGCAGTTCTTC. This gives the protein CAWSVQGGRGHGVDEQFF. Supplemented by reference TRBV30 and TRBJ2-1, the full variable domain reads SQTIHQWPATLVQPVGSPLSLECTVEGTSNPNLYWYRQAAGRGLQLLFYSVGIGQISSEVPQNLSASRPQDRQFILSSKKLLLSDSGFYLCAWSVQGGRGHGVDEQFFGPGTRLTVL.